Listed below are T cell receptor beta chains from one sample, sequenced in a study of blood T cell repertoires in COVID-19. Repertoires were generated with immunoSEQ multiplex PCR, while TCRdb's copy carries only in-frame clones and drops some. The sample holds fewer than 150,000 clones, approximately 90% seen once. Sequenced: peripheral blood. These receptors came from a woman aged 50 to 60 with acute or convalescent COVID-19. Each CDR3 is given with its conserved first and last residue. Each record gives: D gene, V gene, J gene, clone size, CDR3 DNA, CDR3 protein. The D gene is left open where the match is weak. Expanded clones are given a class, and other clones once, few, many or no size at all.

TRBD1	TRBV7-2	TRBJ1-6	-	TGTGCCAGCAGCCCGCGGAGGACAGGGGAATCACCCCTCCACTTT	CASSPRRTGESPLHF
TRBD2	TRBV30	TRBJ2-7	-	TGTGCCTGGAGATCTAGCGGGAGGCGGGAGCAGTACTTC	CAWRSSGRREQYF
TRBD2	TRBV27	TRBJ2-3	once	TGTACCAGTTCTGGGGGGGACACAGATACGCAGTATTTT	CTSSGGDTDTQYF
-	TRBV27	TRBJ2-2	-	TGTGCCAGCACCTCCCTCGCTTATACAGGGACATCCACCGGGGAGCTGTTTTTT	CASTSLAYTGTSTGELFF
-	TRBV21-1	TRBJ1-6	-	TGTGCCAGCAGACAGGGGGCTACTGGACCCTATAATTCACCCCTCCACTTT	CASRQGATGPYNSPLHF
TRBD1	TRBV7-9	TRBJ1-1	-	TGTGCCAGCAGCGCAGTGGGGACAGCCAACACTGAAGCTTTCTTT	CASSAVGTANTEAFF
-	TRBV4-1	TRBJ1-2	once	TGCGCCAGCAGCCGCCCCGGGACATCGGAAGGCTACACCTTC	CASSRPGTSEGYTF
-	TRBV4-1	TRBJ1-1	-	TGCGCCAGCAGCCAAGAGAGGGGGTGGACTGAAGCTTTCTTT	CASSQERGWTEAFF
TRBD2	TRBV7-2	TRBJ2-3	-	TGTGCCAGCAGCTTCGGGGGAGGGCCAGATACGCAGTATTTT	CASSFGGGPDTQYF
TRBD2	TRBV7-2	TRBJ2-5	-	TGTGCCAGCAGGAGCGGGGAACTAGCGGGGAGCGAGACCCAGTACTTC	CASRSGELAGSETQYF
-	TRBV12-3/TRBV12-4	TRBJ1-5	-	TGTGCCAGCAGTCCCGGCAATCAGCCCCAGCATTTT	CASSPGNQPQHF
TRBD1	TRBV5-4	TRBJ1-1	-	TGTGCCAGCAGCTACGACAGGGGCACTGAAGCTTTCTTT	CASSYDRGTEAFF
-	TRBV24-1	TRBJ2-1	-	TGTGCCACCAGTGATTTCCAGCGGAATGAGCAGTTCTTC	CATSDFQRNEQFF